One sample yielded the 21 T cell receptor beta chains listed below, sequenced in a study of blood T cell repertoires in COVID-19. Sequencing was performed with immunoSEQ multiplex PCR; in TCRdb, only in-frame clones are kept and a portion is missing. Altogether 150,000 to 200,000 clones are present, about four fifths being singletons, with the ten largest covering approximately 2.4%. The specimen sequenced was peripheral blood. The receptor set was obtained from a human donor with acute or convalescent COVID-19. The donor label of this sample is uncertain.

The chain links TRBV28 to TRBJ2-3; 10 bases are shared with TRBD1. Germline CDR1 is MDHEN and CDR2 is SYDVKM. Unmatched junction bases numbered 10, after V lost 5 bases and J lost 8 bases. CDR3 length: 15 residues. CDR3 in amino acids: CASSLRDRGSGTQYF. The CDR3 nucleotides are TGTGCCAGCAGTCTCCGGGACAGGGGATCAGGTACGCAGTATTTT.

This sequence joins TRBV27 and TRBJ1-6, with TRBD1 matching 9 bases. The J segment lost 0 bases and the V segment lost 3 bases, leaving 3 bases of the junction unmatched. The CDR3 runs 17 residues. Germline V lookup: CDR1 MNHEY, CDR2 SMNVEV (reference sequence). This CDR3 reads CASSFSTGGSYNSPLHF. In DNA, the CDR3 is TGTGCCAGCAGTTTTTCGACAGGGGGCTCCTATAATTCACCCCTCCACTTT.

CDR3 sequence reads: CASSELSGGNTEAFF. The CDR3 DNA sequence: TGTGCCAGCAGTGAATTGAGCGGGGGGAACACTGAAGCTTTCTTT. The chain has TRBV25-1 and TRBJ1-1; TRBD1 might be the D (5 bases). The germline gives CDR1 MGHDK, CDR2 SYGVNS. Trimming pared 1 base from V and 1 base from J, leaving 10 bases between. The CDR3 covers 15 residues.

The CDR3 protein is CASSEGLAVVNEQFF. CDR3 in DNA: TGTGCCAGCAGCGAAGGACTAGCGGTCGTCAATGAGCAGTTCTTC. The V call is TRBV7-8, the J call TRBJ2-1, with 10 positions matching TRBD2. The germline V gene encodes CDR1 SGHVS and CDR2 FQNEAQ. The CDR3 contains 15 residues. Trimming cost V 5 bases and J 6 bases; bases outside gene matches: 7.

The rearrangement links TRBV7-8 to TRBJ2-1; 8 bases map to TRBD2. The germline CDR1 and CDR2 sequences are SGHVS and FQNEAQ. This CDR3 has 15 residues. Losses at the gene ends were 2 bases for V and 4 bases for J; bases not matched to a gene: 4. The CDR3 DNA is TGTGCCAGCAGCTTAAGCGGGGGCTCGTACAATGAGCAGTTCTTC. Amino acids: CASSLSGGSYNEQFF.

This chain links TRBV28 with TRBJ1-3, with D possibly TRBD1 on 5 matching bases. The CDR3 is made up of 17 amino acids. V was cut by 3 bases and J by 0 bases, with 15 bases left in between. Germline V lookup: CDR1 MDHEN, CDR2 SYDVKM. The CDR3 loop is CASSLAVGGVSGNTIYF. CDR3 DNA: TGTGCCAGCAGTTTGGCGGTCGGGGGTGTCTCTGGAAACACCATATATTTT. Based on the CDR3 plus reference TRBV28 and TRBJ1-3, the full variable domain is DVKVTQSSRYLVKRTGEKVFLECVQDMDHENMFWYRQDPGLGLRLIYFSYDVKMKEKGDIPEGYSVSREKKERFSLILESASTNQTSMYLCASSLAVGGVSGNTIYFGEGSWLTVV.

V gene TRBV7-8 combines with J gene TRBJ1-1; 9 bases match TRBD1. The CDR3 is made up of 15 amino acids. The V gene's germline CDR1 is SGHVS and CDR2 FQNEAQ. Losses at the gene ends were 5 bases for V and 2 bases for J; bases not matched to a gene: 6. Here the CDR3 DNA reads TGTGCCAGCAGCGCACAGGGGGCGGTTAACACTGAAGCTTTCTTT. As protein: CASSAQGAVNTEAFF.

The chain uses TRBV5-1 and TRBJ2-3, with 9 bases identical to TRBD2. This CDR3 has 14 residues. Unmatched junction bases numbered 2, after V lost 0 bases and J lost 6 bases. Germline V gene lookup returns CDR1 SGHRS and CDR2 YFSETQ. CDR3 loop: CASSLGLAADTQYF. For the CDR3, the DNA is TGCGCCAGCAGCTTGGGACTAGCGGCCGATACGCAGTATTTT.

This chain joins TRBV28 and TRBJ1-2; D perhaps matches TRBD1 (6 bases). V was pared by 3 bases and J by 12 bases, with 14 bases between. Germline assignment: CDR1 MDHEN and CDR2 SYDVKM. The CDR3 totals 12 residues. The CDR3 region is CASSFNREFDTF. The CDR3, as DNA: TGTGCCAGCAGTTTTAACAGGGAGTTCGACACCTTC.

The chain joins TRBV6-4 to TRBJ1-2; D is perhaps TRBD1 (5 bases). The CDR3 spans 14 residues. The ends were cut back, 5 bases at V and 8 bases at J, with 18 bases in the middle. Per the germline V gene, CDR1 is MRHNA and CDR2 is SNTAGT. DNA of the CDR3: TGTGCCAGCAGTTCAGAAGGCGGGGCCGGGGGCTACACCTTC. This codes for CASSSEGGAGGYTF.

This clone was seen a few times. This chain links TRBV3-1 (or the pseudogene TRBV3-2) with TRBJ1-5; unclear D gene. Germline V CDR1 and CDR2: LGHDT, YNNKEL (reference sequence). The CDR3 has 14 residues. Trimming cost V 4 bases and J 3 bases, with 10 bases left between them. CDR3 sequence reads: CASSPTHINQPQHF. CDR3 DNA sequence: TGTGCCAGCAGCCCCACACATATCAATCAGCCCCAGCATTTT.

This chain uses TRBV5-4 with TRBJ2-2, with 10 bases matching TRBD2. Germline CDR1 reads SGHNT; CDR2 reads YYREEE (reference sequence). The CDR3 extends over 19 amino acids. The ends lost 6 bases at V and 0 bases at J; junction bases unmatched: 14. This CDR3 is CASTRREAGGPPNTGELFF. CDR3 sequence (DNA): TGTGCCAGCACCCGTCGGGAAGCGGGAGGGCCCCCGAACACCGGGGAGCTGTTTTTT.

The chain combines TRBV11-2 with TRBJ1-4, with 9 bases lining up with TRBD1. Germline V gene sequence: CDR1 SGHAT, CDR2 FQNNGV. With 5 bases clipped from V and 7 bases from J, the junction kept 17 bases outside the gene matches. The CDR3 is made up of 18 amino acids. The CDR3 here is CASSPDRDRAFVTEKLFF. In DNA, the CDR3 is TGTGCCAGCAGCCCTGACCGGGACAGGGCTTTCGTGACTGAAAAACTGTTTTTT.

The chain is built from TRBV28 and TRBJ1-2; the match to TRBD1 covers 9 bases. Germline-derived CDR1 and CDR2 are MDHEN and SYDVKM. V gave up 5 bases and J gave up 0 bases; unmatched junction bases: 7. The CDR3 length is 16 residues. CDR3 DNA sequence: TGTGCCAGCAGTCAACGGGACAGGGTCTCTAACTATGGCTACACCTTC. It encodes CASSQRDRVSNYGYTF.

V gene TRBV29-1 combines with J gene TRBJ1-4; 7 bases fit TRBD1. The V gene end was trimmed by 3 bases and the J gene end by 4 bases; junction bases not matched to a gene: 5. Germline CDR1 reads SQVTM; CDR2 reads ANQGSEA. The CDR3 sequence is 14 residues long. This CDR3 reads CSVELGTVNEKLFF. CDR3 nucleotide sequence: TGCAGCGTTGAGTTGGGGACAGTTAATGAAAAACTGTTTTTT.

The V gene is TRBV6-5, the J gene TRBJ1-1; 7 nucleotides match TRBD1. Germline lookup yields CDR1 MNHEY and CDR2 SVGAGI. Trimming took 6 bases from V and 5 from J; bases not matched to a gene: 12. This CDR3 comprises 15 residues. Here the CDR3 DNA reads TGTGCCAGCAGGGAGGCGAGGCAGGGGGTAACTGAAGCTTTCTTT. It codes for CASREARQGVTEAFF.

This clone was observed a single time. CDR3 loop: CASSYGLAADTQYF. In nucleotides, the CDR3 is TGTGCCAGCAGTTACGGACTAGCGGCAGATACGCAGTATTTT. This sequence joins TRBV6-5 and TRBJ2-3; 10 bases map to TRBD2. J gave up 4 bases and V 2 bases, and 0 bases lay outside the gene matches. CDR1 and CDR2 from the germline V gene are MNHEY and SVGAGI. This CDR3 has 14 residues.

This clone was seen once. The rearrangement joins TRBV5-1 to TRBJ2-1, with 10 bases aligning to TRBD2. V was clipped by 2 bases and J by 4 bases; unmatched bases: 9. The germline V gene encodes CDR1 SGHRS and CDR2 YFSETQ. CDR3 length: 17 amino acids. This CDR3 reads CASSFGSGGSKYNEQFF. In DNA form, the CDR3 reads TGCGCCAGCAGCTTTGGTAGCGGGGGGTCCAAGTACAATGAGCAGTTCTTC.

The rearrangement links TRBV19 to TRBJ1-3, with D maybe TRBD1 (6 bases). Trimming removed 7 bases from V and 0 bases from J, with 10 bases in between. The germline CDR1 and CDR2 sequences are LNHDA and SQIVND (reference sequence). This CDR3 region has 14 residues. Here the CDR3 DNA reads TGTGCCAGTACTACAGGGAGCTCTGGAAACACCATATATTTT. Its translation: CASTTGSSGNTIYF. Based on the CDR3 plus reference TRBV19 and TRBJ1-3, the full variable domain is DGGITQSPKYLFRKEGQNVTLSCEQNLNHDAMYWYRQDPGQGLRLIYYSQIVNDFQKGDIAEGYSVSREKKESFPLTVTSAQKNPTAFYLCASTTGSSGNTIYFGEGSWLTVV.

The chain recombines TRBV9 with TRBJ1-3, with D uncertain. From germline, CDR1 is SGDLS and CDR2 YYNGEE. This CDR3 region has 14 residues. The V and J ends lost 2 bases and 1 base respectively, with 7 bases between them. The CDR3 DNA sequence: TGTGCCAGCAGCGTGAGCCGTTCTGGAAACACCATATATTTT. This sequence encodes CASSVSRSGNTIYF.

This clone occurred many times. The chain recombines TRBV2 with TRBJ1-2; the D is unclear. Germline loops: CDR1 SNHLY, CDR2 FYNNEI. CDR3 size: 17 residues. The V end lost 1 base, the J end lost 0 bases, and 15 bases lay between the germline ends. The chain's CDR3 is CASSEGSGRRANYGYTF. In nucleotides, the CDR3 is TGTGCCAGCAGTGAAGGGTCCGGGAGGAGAGCTAACTATGGCTACACCTTC.